In this sample, the clone carrying this T cell receptor beta chain turned up many times. The data were taken from a study of shared clonotypes between healthy human individuals. TCRdb keeps only in-frame clones here, not all; method: immunoSEQ multiplex PCR. The sample has roughly 1,000,000 clones, 75% to 85% seen once. The CDR3 consists of 15 residues. The germline CDR1 and CDR2 sequences are ENHRY and SYGVKD. The V gene lost 4 bases and the J gene lost 1 base, with 14 bases spanning the gap. The sequence derives from a man between 18 and 35 years old in good health. Some clones in this sample may be carry-over from other donors' samples. The sequencing input was memory CD4+ T cells from PBMCs. The subset here: CD45RA-negative fraction. This rearrangement joins TRBV10-3 to TRBJ2-7, with D uncertain. Written as DNA, the CDR3 is TGTGCCATCAGTGCCAAGGGTAACCCTTCCTACGAGCAGTACTTC. It translates to CAISAKGNPSYEQYF.